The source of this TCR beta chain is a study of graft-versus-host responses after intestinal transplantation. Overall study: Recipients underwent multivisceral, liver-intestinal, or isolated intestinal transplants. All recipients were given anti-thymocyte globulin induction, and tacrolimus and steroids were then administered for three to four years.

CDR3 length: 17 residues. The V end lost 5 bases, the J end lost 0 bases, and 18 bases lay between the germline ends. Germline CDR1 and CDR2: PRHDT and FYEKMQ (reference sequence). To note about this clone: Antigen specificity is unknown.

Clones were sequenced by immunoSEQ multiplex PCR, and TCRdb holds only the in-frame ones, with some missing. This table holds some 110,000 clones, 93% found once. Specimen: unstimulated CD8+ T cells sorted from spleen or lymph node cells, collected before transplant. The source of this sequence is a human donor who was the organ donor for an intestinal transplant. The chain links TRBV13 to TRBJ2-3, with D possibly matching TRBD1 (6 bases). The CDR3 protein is CASSPVGAATSTDTQYF. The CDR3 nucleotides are TGTGCCAGCAGCCCGGTGGGGGCGGCCACTAGCACAGATACGCAGTATTTT.